Sequencing of this T cell receptor (beta chain) was carried out in a study of shared clonotypes between healthy human individuals. Study background: Researchers assigned three CD4 naive, three CD4 memory, two CD8 naive and one CD8 memory plate to each donor.

Naive CD8 cells comprised CD45RO-negative, CCR7-positively selected cells, excluding terminally differentiated effector memory CD45RA+ cells. Regarding the study as a whole: The authors expected sequencing depth to affect clonotype sharing among donors.

The V and J ends lost 7 bases and 3 bases respectively, with 6 bases between them. The CDR3 loop spans 10 amino acids. Looked up from germline, CDR1 is SQVTM and CDR2 is ANQGSEA. This was a deep-level run. Sequencing was performed with immunoSEQ multiplex PCR; in TCRdb, only in-frame clones are kept and a portion is missing. Seen here are about 2,100,000 clones, just over 90% observed once, and the top ten hold 1.5% to 2%. Details on this clone: Its antigen is still unknown.

V and J are TRBV29-1 and TRBJ1-1; D is ambiguous. The sample comprised naive CD8+ T cells from PBMCs. The TCR sequence derives from a man aged 18-30 years in good health. Some clones in this sample may be carry-over from other donors' samples. The CDR3 reads CSARDTEAFF. DNA for the CDR3: TGCAGCGCCCGCGACACTGAAGCTTTCTTT.